What follows are 31 T cell receptor beta chains derived from one specimen sequenced in a study of post-analysis software for immune sequencing data. Overall study results and limits: There were four or five TRBV segments more frequent in patients than controls, and TRBV5-6, TRBV5-1 and TRBV20-1 were among them.

The TCR beta cDNA libraries carried unique molecular identifiers. MiXCR, run by TCRdb on the PCR reads, gives a single entry per CDR3 protein. The sample includes roughly 540,000 distinct CDR3 sequences, about a third of them seen just once. These receptors lack a known antigen. The sample comprised blood. The receptors derive from a girl aged 2 to 17 with multiple sclerosis.

This clonotype was picked up a small number of times. The chain couples TRBV20-1 to TRBJ2-6, with D possibly being TRBD2 (5 bases). CDR1 and CDR2 (germline): DFQATT, SNEGSKA (reference sequence). The CDR3 spans 17 residues. Trimming cost V 6 bases and J 2 bases, with 20 bases left between them. CDR3 DNA: TGCAGTGCGCCACTCAATAGGGTCGGGGCTGGGGCCAACGTCCTGACTTTC. It is translated as CSAPLNRVGAGANVLTF.

This clonotype showed up just a few times. This rearrangement joins TRBV20-1 to TRBJ1-2, with 9 bases lining up with TRBD1. The CDR3 loop spans 13 amino acids. Germline lookup yields CDR1 DFQATT and CDR2 SNEGSKA (reference sequence). J lost 6 bases, V lost 0 bases, and 2 bases had no gene match. The DNA for the CDR3 is TGCAGTGCTAGAGAACAGGGGGCTAATGGCTACACCTTC. This sequence encodes CSAREQGANGYTF.

This clonotype was observed a handful of times. The rearrangement joins TRBV12-3 or TRBV12-4 to TRBJ1-2; 10 bases line up with TRBD1. This CDR3 is 16 amino acids long. Germline trimming cut 4 bases from V and 3 bases from J; bases unmatched to any gene: 8. CDR3 residues: CASSSGQGFPYYGYTF. The CDR3 nucleotides are TGTGCCAGCAGTTCGGGACAGGGGTTCCCCTACTATGGCTACACCTTC.

The J gene is TRBJ2-3, the V gene TRBV6-5, with D tentatively TRBD2 (6 bases). CDR1 is MNHEY and CDR2 is SVGAGI in the germline V gene. Trimming took off 0 bases at V and 0 bases at J, with 7 bases between the two ends. This CDR3 is built from 15 residues. The CDR3: CASSYSGTSTDTQYF. CDR3 coding DNA: TGTGCCAGCAGTTACTCGGGGACTAGCACAGATACGCAGTATTTT.

This clonotype was picked up a small number of times. This chain connects TRBV6-1 to TRBJ2-1; the match to TRBD2 covers 9 bases. There are 16 residues in the CDR3. Germline values: CDR1 MNHNS, CDR2 SASEGT. The ends lost 4 bases at V and 2 bases at J; junction bases unmatched: 6. DNA for the CDR3: TGTGCCAGCAGTGTAGCGATAGCGGGGGCCTACAATGAGCAGTTCTTC. Protein: CASSVAIAGAYNEQFF.

This sequence joins TRBV20-1 and TRBJ2-5; TRBD2 matches 8 bases. The last part of the DNA fits TRBJ2-7 better; the J call may be wrong. Per the germline V gene, CDR1 is DFQATT and CDR2 is SNEGSKA (reference sequence). The CDR3 contains 13 residues. CDR3 amino acids: CSARTGGTYEQYF. CDR3 in DNA: TGCAGTGCTAGAACGGGGGGGACCTACGAGCAGTACTTC.

Comments on this clonotype: The junction departs from germline at one end; a sequencing error may be responsible. This chain connects TRBV11-1 to TRBJ2-7; tentatively, D is TRBD1 (6 bases). This CDR3 contains 15 residues. Germline V CDR1 and CDR2: SGHAT, FQDESV (reference sequence). CDR3 amino acids: CAGSPRGRGIYEQYF. The DNA for the CDR3 is TGTGCCGGCAGCCCCCGGGGCAGGGGTATCTACGAGCAGTACTTC.

This clonotype was counted between two and nine times. CDR3 nucleotides: TGTGCCAGCAGCGCCTCAATCGGACTAGTCGGCCAGAATGAGCAGTTCTTC. Translating gives CASSASIGLVGQNEQFF. This chain links TRBV9 with TRBJ2-1; TRBD2 matches 7 bases. The CDR3 has 17 amino acids. Germline CDR1 reads SGDLS; CDR2 reads YYNGEE. The J segment lost 7 bases and the V segment lost 3 bases, leaving 16 bases of the junction unmatched. The whole variable domain, filled in from reference TRBV9 and TRBJ2-1, reads DSGVTQTPKHLITATGQRVTLRCSPRSGDLSVYWYQQSLDQGLQFLIQYYNGEERAKGNILERFSAQQFPDLHSELNLSSLELGDSALYFCASSASIGLVGQNEQFFGPGTRLTVL.

This clonotype was seen a few times. This chain uses TRBV5-1 with TRBJ1-1, with D possibly matching TRBD1 (5 bases). V lost 4 bases, J lost 8 bases, and 15 bases lay in between. The CDR3 contains 13 residues. The germline V gene encodes CDR1 SGHRS and CDR2 YFSETQ. In DNA form, the CDR3 reads TGCGCCAGCAGCCGGGGCAGGGCCACAGAAGCTTTCTTT. Translating gives CASSRGRATEAFF.

This chain uses TRBV2 with TRBJ1-2, with D unclear. CDR1 is SNHLY and CDR2 is FYNNEI in the germline V gene. The CDR3 runs 15 residues. V lost 2 bases and J 3 bases, leaving 13 bases between the germline ends. DNA of the CDR3: TGTGCCAGCAGTGAATGGAGGGCTTTGGACTATGGCTACACCTTC. This gives the protein CASSEWRALDYGYTF.

This clonotype was seen a few times. The V and J genes are TRBV12-3 or TRBV12-4 and TRBJ2-1; 9 bases agree with TRBD2. After removal of 6 bases from V and 7 bases from J, the junction contained 16 bases not matched to a gene. The CDR3 has 17 amino acids. CDR3 region: CASSPLTSGGLGNEQFF. CDR3 in DNA: TGTGCCAGCAGCCCTCTGACTAGCGGTGGTTTGGGGAATGAGCAGTTCTTC.

This clonotype was found a few times. One end of the junction is discordant with germline, which a read error may explain. V is TRBV3-1 and J is TRBJ1-1; no clear D. Germline values: CDR1 LGHDT, CDR2 YNNKEL (reference sequence). There are 14 residues in the CDR3. The CDR3 nucleotides read TGTGCCAACAGCCAAGATGAGTCCGCCACTGAAGCTTTCTTT. It is translated as CANSQDESATEAFF.

The table lists this clonotype with a few counts. The gene calls are TRBV6-5 and TRBJ1-2, with 8 bases matching TRBD1. In germline, CDR1 is MNHEY, CDR2 SVGAGI. The CDR3 runs 13 residues. J lost 8 bases, V lost 6 bases, and 8 bases had no gene match. CDR3 bases: TGTGCCAGCAGGGGAGGACAGGGATACGGCTACACCTTC. This encodes CASRGGQGYGYTF.

The chain carries TRBV20-1 and TRBJ2-5; 9 bases line up with TRBD2. This CDR3 spans 14 amino acids. Trimming cost V 0 bases and J 5 bases; bases outside gene matches: 4. From germline, CDR1 is DFQATT and CDR2 SNEGSKA (reference sequence). Written as DNA, the CDR3 is TGCAGTGCTAGAGAGGCTAGCGGGGTCGAGACCCAGTACTTC. Amino acids: CSAREASGVETQYF.

The CDR3 DNA follows: TGCGCCAGCAGCTTGAGGTCCAGGGAGTGGGGGCGATCCTACAATGAGCAGTTCTTC. It specifies CASSLRSREWGRSYNEQFF. The genes are TRBV5-1 and TRBJ2-1; possibly TRBD1 for D (6 bases). This CDR3 has 19 residues. In germline, CDR1 is SGHRS, CDR2 YFSETQ. Between the trimmed V and J ends, which lost 1 base and 1 base, there was a span of 21 bases.

This chain joins TRBV5-1 and TRBJ1-2; maybe TRBD1 (5 bases). With 6 bases removed from V and 4 bases from J, the gap between germline ends came to 13 bases. CDR1 SGHRS and CDR2 YFSETQ come from the germline V gene. This CDR3 comprises 13 residues. This CDR3 reads CASTSRDSYGYTF. DNA of the CDR3: TGCGCCAGCACCAGCAGGGATTCCTATGGCTACACCTTC.

This chain uses TRBV9 with TRBJ2-1; 7 bases are a match to TRBD2. Unmatched junction bases numbered 3, after V lost 0 bases and J lost 0 bases. Looked up from germline, CDR1 is SGDLS and CDR2 is YYNGEE. The length of the CDR3 is 16 residues. DNA for the CDR3: TGTGCCAGCAGCGTAGCGGGGGGATACTCCTACAATGAGCAGTTCTTC. Protein: CASSVAGGYSYNEQFF.

This clonotype was seen repeatedly, ten times or more. This chain links TRBV12-3 or TRBV12-4 with TRBJ2-7; the match to TRBD1 covers 8 bases. The CDR3 consists of 13 residues. V was clipped by 6 bases and J by 7 bases; unmatched bases: 8. The CDR3: CASSPGQGREQYF. CDR3 nucleotides: TGTGCCAGCAGCCCTGGACAGGGAAGGGAGCAGTACTTC.

V is TRBV7-9 and J is TRBJ2-7, with a possible D match to TRBD1 (5 bases). CDR1 and CDR2 (germline): SEHNR, FQNEAQ (reference sequence). The ends were cut back, 6 bases at V and 3 bases at J, with 18 bases in the middle. CDR3 length: 15 residues. The CDR3 bases are TGTGCCAGCAGACCTGGGCCTTCCGGACACTACGAGCAGTACTTC. Protein sequence: CASRPGPSGHYEQYF.

This clonotype was detected a few times. The gene calls are TRBV7-3 and TRBJ2-7; the D is unclear. CDR1 is SGHTA and CDR2 is FQGTGA in the germline V gene. The CDR3 runs 14 residues. V lost 2 bases and J 1 base, leaving 9 bases between the germline ends. Here the CDR3 DNA reads TGTGCCAGCAGCTTATTACACAGTTCCTACGAGCAGTACTTC. It translates to CASSLLHSSYEQYF.

The rearrangement links TRBV20-1 to TRBJ2-6; 7 nucleotides line up with TRBD1. V lost 6 bases and J lost 0; bases outside the gene matches: 14. From germline, CDR1 is DFQATT and CDR2 SNEGSKA (reference sequence). CDR3 length: 18 residues. This CDR3 reads CSACRQGIEGSGANVLTF. As DNA, the CDR3 is TGCAGTGCGTGTCGACAGGGAATAGAGGGCTCTGGGGCCAACGTCCTGACTTTC.

The chain recombines TRBV5-1 with TRBJ1-1; unclear D gene. The CDR3 covers 14 residues. V dropped 0 bases and J dropped 4 bases, with 10 bases sitting between them. Germline assignment: CDR1 SGHRS and CDR2 YFSETQ. The CDR3 loop is CASSLAVGSTEAFF. CDR3 sequence (DNA): TGCGCCAGCAGCTTGGCCGTCGGCAGCACTGAAGCTTTCTTT.

This sequence joins TRBV6-6 and TRBJ2-3; the D gene is possibly TRBD1 (8 bases). This CDR3 region has 14 residues. In germline, CDR1 is MNHNY, CDR2 SVGAGI (reference sequence). The V end lost 5 bases, the J end lost 14 bases, and 23 bases lay between the germline ends. CDR3 nucleotides: TGTGCCAGCAGTAGTCAGGGGGCGGGGGAAAAACTGTATTTT. The encoded protein is CASSSQGAGEKLYF.

The V gene is TRBV6-2 or TRBV6-3, the J gene TRBJ2-7; no definite D call. Germline V gene lookup returns CDR1 MNHEY and CDR2 SVGEGT. Trimming stripped 5 bases from V and 3 bases from J, with 11 bases between. The CDR3 spans 13 residues. CDR3 in amino acids: CASSQSVLYEQYF. CDR3 nucleotides: TGTGCCAGCAGTCAGAGCGTACTCTACGAGCAGTACTTC.

The V gene is TRBV7-3, the J gene TRBJ2-1; tentative D call: TRBD1 (5 bases). Germline values: CDR1 SGHTA, CDR2 FQGTGA. V was pared by 2 bases and J by 2 bases, with 13 bases between. The CDR3 runs 16 residues. CDR3: CASSLQALGAYNEQFF. As DNA, the CDR3 is TGTGCCAGCAGCTTACAGGCCCTAGGGGCCTACAATGAGCAGTTCTTC.

The chain employs TRBV18 and TRBJ1-2, with TRBD1 as a possible D gene (5 bases). The CDR3 contains 14 residues. The germline gives CDR1 KGHSH, CDR2 LQKENI. V gave up 2 bases and J gave up 4 bases, with 11 bases separating them. This chain's CDR3 is CASSPADTPYGYTF. The CDR3 coding sequence is TGTGCCAGCTCACCAGCGGACACTCCCTATGGCTACACCTTC.

The V call is TRBV12-3 or TRBV12-4, the J call TRBJ2-2; possible D gene TRBD1, 7 bases. The CDR3 has 17 amino acids. Trimming removed 6 bases from V and 4 bases from J, with 21 bases in between. The CDR3 nucleotides are TGTGCCAGCAGGCTTTCCCCGACAGGGAGGCGCACCGGGGAGCTGTTTTTT. It specifies CASRLSPTGRRTGELFF.

The chain uses TRBV7-9 and TRBJ2-3; D ambiguous. This CDR3 is 14 amino acids long. Trimming removed 5 bases from V and 1 base from J, with 10 bases in between. Germline CDR1 reads SEHNR; CDR2 reads FQNEAQ (reference sequence). CDR3 DNA: TGTGCCAGCAGCGCATCCTTAGGCACAGATACGCAGTATTTT. This codes for CASSASLGTDTQYF.

This chain joins TRBV3-1 and TRBJ2-6; 7 bases line up with TRBD1. This CDR3 is built from 18 residues. Germline V CDR1 and CDR2: LGHDT, YNNKEL (reference sequence). With V trimmed by 0 bases and J by 3 bases, 8 bases remained unmatched. DNA of the CDR3: TGTGCCAGCAGCCAAGATAGTAAACAGGGGCTTGGGGCCAACGTCCTGACTTTC. Residues: CASSQDSKQGLGANVLTF.

This sequence joins TRBV5-1 and TRBJ2-5; D unclear. Germline V gives CDR1 SGHRS, CDR2 YFSETQ. V shed 2 bases and J shed 2 bases, with 10 bases lying between them. The CDR3 totals 14 residues. Here the CDR3 reads CASSFGLGQETQYF. The CDR3 DNA is TGCGCCAGCAGCTTCGGATTAGGACAAGAGACCCAGTACTTC.

The chain is built from TRBV11-2 and TRBJ2-4; weak D call: TRBD1 (6 bases). CDR3 length: 15 residues. CDR1 SGHAT and CDR2 FQNNGV come from the germline V gene. Trimming stripped 5 bases from V and 3 bases from J, with 14 bases between. Written as DNA, the CDR3 is TGTGCCAGCAGCCTTGGGACACGTCGCAAAAACATTCAGTACTTC. Encoded protein: CASSLGTRRKNIQYF.